A selection of T cell receptor beta chains follows, all from one sample in a study of vaccination and CD4 T cells after COVID-19. TCRdb passed the PCR reads through MiXCR, listing each CDR3 protein once. The sample yields 15,000 to 20,000 distinct CDR3 sequences, around three fifths seen once. These receptors' targets are unknown. The material sequenced was CD4+ T cells from blood, cultured in vitro. The source of these receptors is a human donor who had recovered from COVID-19. Both conserved end residues are part of each CDR3. The order of the fields is V gene, CDR3 length, J gene, CDR3 protein.

TRBV30	13	TRBJ1-3	CAWGGSSGNTIYF
TRBV21-1	12	TRBJ1-1	CASTGDITEAFF
TRBV27	15	TRBJ2-7	CASSGLAGGTYEQYF
TRBV30	14	TRBJ1-5	CACQTGGMDQPQHF
TRBV5-1	14	TRBJ2-7	CASSLPTGSTEQYF
TRBV18	16	TRBJ1-5	CASSPAGRGRNQPQHF
TRBV6-1	12	TRBJ1-1	CASSGEGGRAFF
TRBV7-2	14	TRBJ1-2	CASNPLTGGYGYTF
TRBV14	16	TRBJ2-1	CASSQERQSSYNEQFF
TRBV6-2/TRBV6-3	15	TRBJ1-5	CASSYEGRGNQPQHF
TRBV11-3	15	TRBJ1-1	CASSPHPGGTTEAFF
TRBV6-5	15	TRBJ2-7	CASSYEGTDPYEQYF
TRBV7-9	14	TRBJ1-1	CASSLEPPGTEAFF
TRBV18	11	TRBJ2-1	CASSPGIRTFF
TRBV10-3	15	TRBJ1-1	CAISETGTENTEAFF
TRBV6-1	14	TRBJ1-5	CASSETGWGQPQHF
TRBV11-3	14	TRBJ2-7	CASSPERGTYEQYF
TRBV20-1	14	TRBJ2-4	CSTWGPSGFGIQYF
TRBV24-1	15	TRBJ2-7	CATSVSQAAVGEQYF
TRBV30	17	TRBJ1-4	CAWSALRQGAKGEKLFF
TRBV1	15	TRBJ2-3	CTSSQDQRLSDTQYF
TRBV28	16	TRBJ1-5	CASSLTQSYSNQPQHF
TRBV28	14	TRBJ2-7	CASSPGGLTAEQYF
TRBV27	13	TRBJ1-4	CASSFARGEKLFF
TRBV7-2	13	TRBJ1-6	CASSLDAGGRVHF
TRBV11-2	14	TRBJ1-2	CASRGWDHNYGYTF
TRBV20-1	14	TRBJ2-1	CSAESPSSYNEQFF
TRBV11-2	13	TRBJ2-7	CASSRGSSYEQYF